The T cell receptor (beta chain) described here comes from a study of cytomegalovirus exposure and HLA in healthy donors (dated by TCRdb to the late 2010s). Regarding the research as a whole: According to an earlier analysis of a few hundred of the donors, some 180 million T cells yielded 90 million to 140 million unique TCR beta sequences and around 280 Gb of sequence data. Both class I and class II loci were covered by HLA typing, at four-digit resolution. The study aimed to test whether cataloging public T cell receptors could reveal signatures of past pathogen exposure. Several DR-DQ haplotypes were treated as single units for association and clustering because of strong linkage in the cohort. An earlier analysis of several hundred of the donors used high-throughput TCR beta sequencing to judge whether each TCR beta V gene segment behaved as functional or pseudogenic. The study combined high-throughput TCR immunosequencing, statistical association of individual TCRs with disease status, and machine learning to predict cytomegalovirus infection status. The study used immunosequencing to profile the T cell repertoires of 670 or so subjects and linked those repertoires to cytomegalovirus serostatus. About 300 gigabases of sequencing data and some 85 million unique TCR sequences were included in an early release covering around 650 HLA-typed donors. Besides the first cohort of roughly 700 subjects, a separate validation cohort made up of 95 to 150 different subjects was used. Among approximately 370 genotyped donors of the cohort, an average of approximately 240,000 unique TCR beta nucleotide sequences was sequenced per donor, of which about 19% were non-productive. Donor age, sex, ethnicity and CMV serostatus were compiled alongside the repertoire data. Genome-wide SNP genotypes for about 60% of the 666 donors were used in a later genetic analysis, which treated that subset as a discovery cohort. Typing coverage varied by locus: about 629-640 donors for A, B, C, DRB1 and DQB1; roughly 520 for DQA1; around 570 for DPA1; 450 to 480 for DPB1. Among the roughly 390 genotyped donors, approximately 81% belonged to the genetic ancestry cluster associated with self-reported Caucasian donors. The later analysis used no new phenotypic data to find candidate immune exposures, relying instead on TCR beta sequences and their occurrence across donors. All discovery cohort repertoires had been generated using a single sequencing platform. To study patterns of TCR occurrence, a later analysis re-analyzed previously published TCR beta repertoires from around 660 donors and added high-resolution HLA genotyping. General conclusions and limits of the study: In an earlier analysis of more than 450 of the donors, most TCR beta V segments were observed in productive rearrangements about 87% or about 30% of the time, broadly matching IMGT annotations. The authors suggested that the approach could potentially be extended to other disease states and immunological phenotypes. In a later analysis, HLA-associated TCR beta chains were found to be more clonally expanded and to have lower generation probabilities than equally common non-associated chains. In a later genetic analysis, a missense DCLRE1C variant was associated with V-gene and J-gene trimming of TCR beta chains, and the association was replicated in an independent cohort. CMV serostatus was the only immune exposure information available for the cohort. In both the original and validation cohorts, the classifier was reported to diagnose cytomegalovirus status with high specificity and sensitivity. Across donors, most TCR sequences were observed very rarely, whereas some public TCRs were present in many individuals. A cluster of highly shared sequence variants was judged likely to be a technical artifact of the sequencing pipeline. Because counts were too low, roughly 17 rarely observed V segments, including chromosome 9 orphons, were left out of the earlier analysis of approximately 580 of the donors. According to a later analysis, parvovirus B19, influenza, CMV and Epstein-Barr virus appeared linked to several top co-occurrence clusters. In this cohort, only TCR beta chains were sequenced, and detectable features were limited by the absence of alpha or paired-chain data. In a later analysis, the rate of TCR association differed among HLA loci, with DRB1 alleles having the most associated TCRs and HLA-C alleles having the fewest. Assigning TCR associations to individual alleles was difficult when HLA alleles, especially DR and DQ, strongly co-occurred. According to a later analysis, most CMV-associated TCR beta chains appeared to be HLA-restricted, and the HLA associations seemed to be driven largely by CMV exposure. Presence/absence analyses assumed roughly uniform sequencing depth across donors, an assumption that may not hold. Because HLA typing was unavailable for some donors at each locus, only the typed subset was used in association tests. A few of the identified cytomegalovirus-associated TCR beta chains were confirmed in vitro to be specific for cytomegalovirus antigens. The study gave a list of about 160 TCR beta chains associated with cytomegalovirus. In a later genetic analysis, fewer N-insertions in productive TCRs were reported among donors in an Asian-associated ancestry cluster than the approximately 670-donor mean. A further reported finding was that TCR beta sequences accurately predicted the HLA-A and HLA-B alleles for most subjects in the first cohort. A later analysis associated approximately 17,000 TCR beta sequences with specific HLA alleles at a false discovery rate of 0.05. Some IMGT-functional V segments, including TRBV6-2 and TRBV6-3, could not be told apart with the 87-base-pair reads, so those segments were excluded. Linkage disequilibrium might explain the correlated functional status among segregating V segments, but an unknown experimental factor could not be excluded.

In total, fewer than 750 healthy bone marrow donors made up the cohort. All cohort members were sampled while nominally healthy, although unrecorded immune exposures were likely present. The donor tested CMV seronegative, placing the donor among the 300 to 450 seronegative members of the cohort. Each donor provided a peripheral blood sample, and peripheral blood mononuclear cells were used for TCR beta sequencing. Genomic DNA was extracted from the blood cell samples with the Qiagen DNeasy Blood Extraction Kit. Measured from the cysteine to the phenylalanine, the CDR3 is 14 residues long. The only DNA kept is the CDR3, 42 bases in frame from the first base. Unmatched junction bases come to 5, with V trimmed by 6 bases and J by 3 bases. CDR1 is given as SGHTA and CDR2 as FQGNSA, both from the germline V gene. Note on this clone: Its antigen is unknown. Base qualities are not recorded, but no much larger clone differs from it by a single base.

The library was generated by the immunoSEQ multiplex PCR assay. For the multiplex PCR, a mixture combining 60 forward primers for TCR Vbeta segments and 13 reverse primers for TCR Jbeta segments was used. A multiplex PCR assay on genomic DNA amplified the CDR3 region of rearranged TCR beta genes. Amplified TCR beta libraries were sequenced as 87-base-pair reads on the Illumina HiSeq System. Regarding the original processing steps: In a later analysis, roughly 80 million unique TCR beta chains were counted across the approximately 670 repertoires, and roughly 11 million of these chains were shared by at least two donors. Raw reads were error-corrected and collapsed into unique sequences with a nearest-neighbor algorithm that merged closely related sequences to remove PCR and sequencing errors. To assign V, D and J gene segments, CDR3 sequences were aligned to IMGT reference sequences. For a sequence to be retained, at least a six-nucleotide match to both a V gene segment and a J gene segment was required. Rearrangements were classified as productive when the CDR3 lacked stop codons and remained in frame with V and J, and all other rearrangements were classified as non-productive. Following IMGT convention, CDR3 was defined as the stretch from the second conserved V-encoded cysteine to the conserved J-encoded phenylalanine. In an earlier analysis of just under 600 of the donors, sequences lacking an unambiguous match to a single V gene segment were excluded. An earlier analysis of several hundred of the donors called V segments functional above 56.7% productive rearrangements and segregating when the between-donor standard deviation exceeded 5%. To diagnose cytomegalovirus status from the catalog of TCR beta chain sequences, a statistical classification framework was built. V and J gene assignment, in a later analysis, came from comparing TCR nucleotide sequences with IMGT/GENE-DB human TR gene sequences. The TCRdist pipeline was used in a later analysis to assign CDR3 sequences and most-parsimonious VDJ recombination scenarios. In a later analysis, each TCR beta chain was defined by its CDR3 amino acid sequence together with its V-gene family, and reads lacking a unique V-gene family were excluded. A later analysis removed 550 to 650 highly shared, low-generation-probability nucleotide sequences to deal with suspected cross-contamination and a sequencing artifact. In a later analysis, a clonal expansion index for each public chain was calculated from normalized within-repertoire ranks of inferred template counts. Generation probabilities in a later analysis came from a VDJ recombination model fitted to out-of-frame rearrangements, and those results were checked against IGoR. A later analysis scored TCR-TCR, TCR-HLA and TCR-CMV co-occurrence with hypergeometric tests, applying a repertoire-size bias correction to TCR pairs. A later analysis estimated false discovery rates by permuting HLA or CMV assignments 20 times. In a later analysis, co-occurring TCRs were grouped with DBSCAN, and TCRdist sequence similarity was added when clustering was performed within HLA-allele-positive subsets. Co-occurrence clustering excluded repertoires with fewer than 30,000 or more than 120,000 public chains, plus five with anomalous nucleotide sharing. TCRdb retrieved this table from immuneACCESS and kept in-frame rearrangements only. Not all clones are present; in checked studies, unresolved V genes account for under half, and no reason is known for the remainder. V and J calls and clone size are copied from that table; D and trimming were computed from the DNA. For this sample there are about 160,000 clones; about 75% appear just once. In total, the top ten clones hold approximately 2% of the sample.

The receptor was isolated from a female donor in good health and CMV-seronegative. Source material: PBMCs. This sequence uses TRBV7-2 and TRBJ2-5, and TRBD1 matches 9 of the central bases. CDR3 region: CASSSRDREETQYF. The nucleotide sequence is given as TGTGCCAGCAGTTCCCGGGACAGGGAAGAGACCCAGTACTTC.